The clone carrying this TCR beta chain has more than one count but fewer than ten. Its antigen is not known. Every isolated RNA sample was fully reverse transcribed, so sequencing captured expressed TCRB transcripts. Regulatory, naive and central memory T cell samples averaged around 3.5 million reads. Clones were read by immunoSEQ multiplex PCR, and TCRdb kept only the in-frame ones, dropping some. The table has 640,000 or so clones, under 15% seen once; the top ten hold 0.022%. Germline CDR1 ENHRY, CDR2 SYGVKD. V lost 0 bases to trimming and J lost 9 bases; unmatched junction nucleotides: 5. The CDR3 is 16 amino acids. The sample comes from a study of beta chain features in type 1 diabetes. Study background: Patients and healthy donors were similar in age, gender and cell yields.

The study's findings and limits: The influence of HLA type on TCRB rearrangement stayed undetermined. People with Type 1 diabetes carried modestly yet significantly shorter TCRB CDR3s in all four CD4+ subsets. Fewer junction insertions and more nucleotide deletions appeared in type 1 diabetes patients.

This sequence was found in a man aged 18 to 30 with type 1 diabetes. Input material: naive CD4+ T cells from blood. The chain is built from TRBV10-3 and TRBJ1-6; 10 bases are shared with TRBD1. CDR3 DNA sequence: TGTGCCATCAGTGAGTCGACGGGACAGGGGTTTTCACCCCTCCACTTT. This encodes CAISESTGQGFSPLHF.